The clone carrying this TCR beta chain occurred a few times. Its antigen is unknown. The sample originates from a study of cytomegalovirus exposure and HLA in healthy donors. About the research overall: The 120 or so validation repertoires used a platform that matched the one used for the approximately 610 first-cohort repertoires, as a later analysis reported.

Trimming stripped 3 bases from V and 4 bases from J, with 9 bases between. Per germline, CDR1 SNHLY and CDR2 FYNNEI. The CDR3 has 13 amino acids. TCRdb's table, derived via immunoSEQ multiplex PCR, lists solely in-frame clones and lacks some. There are roughly 70,000 clones in the sample; around four fifths occur only once, and 3% lies in the top ten. Study results and limitations: Cytomegalovirus-associated TCR beta chains were listed, numbering some 170.

The receptor's source is a man aged 25 to 40 in good health and CMV-seronegative. The V and J genes are TRBV2 and TRBJ1-1; D is perhaps TRBD1 (5 bases). Sequencing used PBMCs. CDR3 sequence: CASSDGGTTEAFF. CDR3 nucleotides: TGTGCCAGCAGTGATGGGGGGACCACTGAAGCTTTCTTT.